This T cell receptor beta chain was retrieved from a study of T cell responses to AZD1222 COVID-19 vaccine. Assay used: immunoSEQ multiplex PCR; TCRdb lists only in-frame clones, some missing. The table lists 60,000 to 65,000 clones, over 80% of them singletons, with roughly 7.3% in the top ten. Germline CDR1 MDHEN, CDR2 SYDVKM. There are 13 residues in the CDR3. The V end was cut by 8 bases, the J end by 12 bases, with 17 bases between. This clone was seen once. The antigen is unknown. Overall study results and limits: Spike-specific TCR breadth and depth were elevated following two AZD1222 doses. Regions 160-218 and 743-854 dominated among vaccine-associated CD4 TCRs spanning spike. A mostly white British donor set with more females was recruited, and clonal diversity was possibly underestimated.

This sequence originates from an adult in good health. This sample comprised peripheral blood, obtained on day 0 of AZD1222 vaccination. This chain connects TRBV28 to TRBJ1-6, with D maybe TRBD1 (6 bases). The CDR3 reads CASLRLPQGPLHF. The CDR3 DNA follows: TGTGCCAGCCTCCGCCTACCACAGGGACCCCTCCACTTT.